These 18 T cell receptor beta chains originate from one sample sequenced in a study of cytotoxic CD8 clonotypes in ibrutinib-treated CLL. Using immunoSEQ multiplex PCR, the repertoire was profiled, and TCRdb retains in-frame clones only, with some absent. The sample consists of a few hundred thousand clones, approximately 67% of them appearing once. Source: PBMCs, taken after 36 months of ibrutinib treatment. The receptors come from a human donor with chronic lymphocytic leukemia.

The chain couples TRBV18 to TRBJ2-1; maybe TRBD2 (6 bases). Trimming took off 3 bases at V and 3 bases at J, with 12 bases between the two ends. The CDR3 contains 15 residues. Germline values: CDR1 KGHSH, CDR2 LQKENI. The CDR3 sequence: CASSPGLSLYNEQFF. Written as DNA, the CDR3 is TGTGCCAGCTCACCGGGACTTTCCCTCTACAATGAGCAGTTCTTC.

The chain carries TRBV13 and TRBJ1-4; 9 positions agree with TRBD1. Germline trimming cut 1 base from V and 5 bases from J; bases unmatched to any gene: 5. This CDR3 has 16 amino acids. Germline V lookup: CDR1 PRHDT, CDR2 FYEKMQ (reference sequence). CDR3 loop: CASSLAPGQGNEKLFF. CDR3 DNA: TGTGCCAGCAGCTTAGCACCGGGACAGGGAAATGAAAAACTGTTTTTT.

The chain carries TRBV27 and TRBJ2-7, with TRBD2 identical over 7 bases. This CDR3 contains 13 residues. CDR1 is MNHEY and CDR2 is SMNVEV in the germline V gene (reference sequence). The ends lost 5 bases at V and 4 bases at J; junction bases unmatched: 5. The CDR3 DNA reads as TGTGCCAGCAGTCACCGCGGGGGATACGAGCAGTACTTC. Translated, it gives CASSHRGGYEQYF.

The chain carries TRBV19 and TRBJ1-2; 9 bases map to TRBD1. V trimming: 5 bases; J trimming: 4 bases; junction bases outside the gene matches: 11. CDR3 length equals 16 residues. The germline CDR1 and CDR2 sequences are LNHDA and SQIVND (reference sequence). The CDR3 here is CASSFNRDRDLYGYTF. CDR3 nucleotides: TGTGCCAGTAGTTTCAACCGGGACAGGGATCTCTATGGCTACACCTTC.

This clone came up many times. The chain employs TRBV5-1 and TRBJ2-1, with a tentative D call TRBD2 (6 bases). The ends were cut back, 4 bases at V and 4 bases at J, with 21 bases in the middle. CDR1 is SGHRS, CDR2 YFSETQ, per germline. The CDR3 sequence is 17 residues long. CDR3 coding DNA: TGCGCCAGCAGCCGGGGGTTGGCGTCGGCTGGGTACAATGAGCAGTTCTTC. This sequence encodes CASSRGLASAGYNEQFF.

The CDR3 DNA reads as TGTGCCAGCTCACTTACGGGGGGTACTGAAGCTTTCTTT. Translated, it gives CASSLTGGTEAFF. The rearrangement links TRBV18 to TRBJ1-1; D possibly corresponds to TRBD1 (5 bases). Germline V gives CDR1 KGHSH, CDR2 LQKENI. The CDR3 spans 13 residues. V gave up 4 bases and J gave up 5 bases, with 11 bases separating them. The whole variable domain, remainder taken from reference TRBV18 and TRBJ1-1, is NAGVMQNPRHLVRRRGQEARLRCSPMKGHSHVYWYRQLPEEGLKFMVYLQKENIIDESGMPKERFSAEFPKEGPSILRIQQVVRGDSAAYFCASSLTGGTEAFFGQGTRLTVV.

The V and J genes are TRBV7-3 and TRBJ2-1; 7 bases agree with TRBD2. The CDR3 runs 13 residues. The germline V gene has CDR1 SGHTA and CDR2 FQGTGA. The V segment lost 2 bases and the J segment 7 bases; nucleotides outside the gene matches: 2. CDR3 loop: CASSLGSGNEQFF. CDR3 DNA: TGTGCCAGCAGCTTAGGTAGCGGGAATGAGCAGTTCTTC.

The rearrangement links TRBV2 to TRBJ2-5; TRBD1 might be the D (6 bases). This CDR3 is 15 amino acids long. In germline, CDR1 is SNHLY, CDR2 FYNNEI. V was shortened by 6 bases and J by 1 base, with 15 bases between the two germline ends. The CDR3 region is CASRGSRGSQETQYF. In nucleotides, the CDR3 is TGTGCCAGCAGAGGGTCGAGGGGGTCCCAAGAGACCCAGTACTTC.

This clone was recorded a few times. This chain connects TRBV18 to TRBJ1-6; no definite D call. Trimming stripped 3 bases from V and 8 bases from J, with 8 bases between. The CDR3 has 13 amino acids. Germline V gene data show CDR1 as KGHSH and CDR2 as LQKENI. The CDR3: CASSPPQDSPLHF. For the CDR3, the DNA is TGTGCCAGCTCACCTCCTCAGGATTCACCCCTCCACTTT.

The genes are TRBV5-1 and TRBJ1-2; D gene uncertain. Trimming took off 4 bases at V and 4 bases at J, with 11 bases between the two ends. Germline V gene sequence: CDR1 SGHRS, CDR2 YFSETQ. The CDR3 spans 13 residues. This chain's CDR3 is CASSLAEVYGYTF. The CDR3 DNA sequence: TGCGCCAGCAGCCTAGCAGAGGTCTATGGCTACACCTTC.

This sequence joins TRBV19 and TRBJ2-3; D is possibly TRBD2 (5 bases). Germline CDR1 reads LNHDA; CDR2 reads SQIVND (reference sequence). The CDR3 extends over 15 amino acids. Trimming took off 4 bases at V and 6 bases at J, with 17 bases between the two ends. CDR3 nucleotide sequence: TGTGCCAGTAGTAAACCGGGAAAGGCGGTCGATACGCAGTATTTT. Protein sequence: CASSKPGKAVDTQYF.

This sequence joins TRBV6-1 and TRBJ2-7; TRBD1 aligns across 8 bases. This CDR3 is built from 12 residues. Trimming removed 6 bases from V and 9 bases from J; junction bases left unmatched: 7. In germline, CDR1 is MNHNS, CDR2 SASEGT. The CDR3 loop reads CASSPTGDAQYF. In nucleotides, the CDR3 is TGTGCCAGCAGCCCGACAGGGGACGCGCAGTACTTC.

V and J are TRBV27 and TRBJ2-5; tentatively, D is TRBD1 or TRBD2 (6 bases each). This CDR3 is built from 16 residues. Trimming left V 6 bases short and J 4 bases short, with 21 bases between. Germline V lookup: CDR1 MNHEY, CDR2 SMNVEV (reference sequence). In DNA, the CDR3 is TGTGCCAGCAGGAAGGGGGTTGGAGGGTACGGAGAGACCCAGTACTTC. It encodes CASRKGVGGYGETQYF.

V usage is TRBV25-1 and J usage is TRBJ1-2; D is perhaps TRBD1 (5 bases). CDR1 is MGHDK and CDR2 is SYGVNS in the germline V gene. With 1 base removed from V and 3 bases from J, the gap between germline ends came to 18 bases. CDR3 length: 17 amino acids. Here the CDR3 DNA reads TGTGCCAGCAGTGAATCATGGACGGGGGGACTCGACTATGGCTACACCTTC. Translated, it gives CASSESWTGGLDYGYTF.

The chain recombines TRBV7-9 with TRBJ1-1; a weak D match, TRBD1 (5 bases). With 2 bases removed from V and 2 bases from J, the gap between germline ends came to 9 bases. Germline V CDR1 and CDR2: SEHNR, FQNEAQ (reference sequence). The CDR3 totals 14 residues. CDR3 in amino acids: CASSLRTINTEAFF. CDR3 DNA sequence: TGTGCCAGCAGCTTAAGGACAATTAACACTGAAGCTTTCTTT.

V is TRBV18 and J is TRBJ1-2; 7 nucleotides line up with TRBD1. The germline V gene encodes CDR1 KGHSH and CDR2 LQKENI. V lost 1 base and J lost 7; bases outside the gene matches: 9. The CDR3 runs 15 residues. This CDR3 reads CASSPLLGQLGGYTF. CDR3 in DNA: TGTGCCAGCTCACCACTCCTGGGACAGTTAGGTGGCTACACCTTC.

The chain uses TRBV29-1 and TRBJ1-1; tentatively, D is TRBD1 (5 bases). The CDR3 runs to 13 residues. V gave up 6 bases and J gave up 1 base, with 12 bases separating them. Germline V gene data show CDR1 as SQVTM and CDR2 as ANQGSEA. The CDR3 DNA follows: TGCAGCGTCAGACGAGGGACGAACACTGAAGCTTTCTTT. It translates to CSVRRGTNTEAFF.

This clone was observed a few times. V is TRBV28 and J is TRBJ1-4; D gene uncertain. Germline-derived CDR1 and CDR2 are MDHEN and SYDVKM. The CDR3 has 12 amino acids. Trimming took 4 bases from V and 12 from J, leaving 12 bases between them. The CDR3 loop is CASSSLRRELFF. CDR3 sequence (DNA): TGTGCCAGCAGTTCCTTGCGTCGGGAACTGTTTTTT. The full variable domain, its missing parts supplied by reference TRBV28 and TRBJ1-4, is DVKVTQSSRYLVKRTGEKVFLECVQDMDHENMFWYRQDPGLGLRLIYFSYDVKMKEKGDIPEGYSVSREKKERFSLILESASTNQTSMYLCASSSLRRELFFGSGTQLSVL.